This is a list of T cell receptor beta chains from one sample in a study of shared clonotypes between healthy human individuals. Data came from immunoSEQ multiplex PCR; TCRdb stores just in-frame clones and leaves some out. The sample consists of just over 2,000,000 clones, 85% to 95% of them appearing once. Sequenced material: naive CD4+ T cells sorted from blood. The receptors stem from a man younger than 35 in good health. The CDR3 runs from the conserved cysteine through the conserved F or W. D genes are given only for firm matches. Clone size is given for some rows only: seen once, a few or many times, or a class if the clone is expanded.

d_call	v_call	j_call	clone_size	cdr3_nt	cdr3_aa
.	TRBV5-1	TRBJ1-4	.	TGCGCCAGCAGCTCCGGCCTAAATGAAAAACTGTTTTTT	CASSSGLNEKLFF
TRBD1	TRBV4-3	TRBJ1-2	.	TGCGCCAGCAGCCAAGACCAGAGGGCAGGGGGCCCTCAATCCTATGGCTACACCTTC	CASSQDQRAGGPQSYGYTF
TRBD1	TRBV6-5	TRBJ2-2	.	TGTGCCAGCAGTTACTCGGGCAGGGGGTTGACCGGGGAGCTGTTTTTT	CASSYSGRGLTGELFF
.	TRBV30	TRBJ2-7	.	TGTGCCTGGAGTGCAACGTTACCCAGCTACGAGCAGTACTTC	CAWSATLPSYEQYF
TRBD1	TRBV10-3	TRBJ2-5	.	TGTGCCATCAGTGAGCCGACAGGGGCGAAGGAGACCCAGTACTTC	CAISEPTGAKETQYF
.	TRBV19	TRBJ1-6	.	TGTGCCAGTGGACCGAGCTATAATTCACCCCTCCACTTT	CASGPSYNSPLHF
.	TRBV2	TRBJ1-4	.	TGTGCCAGCAGCGGCCTTAATGAAAAACTGTTTTTT	CASSGLNEKLFF
.	TRBV27	TRBJ1-5	.	TGTGCCAGCAGTAGGGATGTAAGGAGCAATCAGCCCCAGCATTTT	CASSRDVRSNQPQHF
.	TRBV29-1	TRBJ1-1	.	TGCAGCGCGCGACACGGCCGGACTGAAGCTTTCTTT	CSARHGRTEAFF
.	TRBV30	TRBJ2-7	.	TGTGCCTGGAATGAAGGGGACTTCACCTACGAGCAGTACTTC	CAWNEGDFTYEQYF
.	TRBV29-1	TRBJ2-7	.	TGCAGCGTTGAGTTCATAACGGGAAACGAGCAGTACTTC	CSVEFITGNEQYF
.	TRBV5-1	TRBJ1-4	.	TGCGCCAGCTCCGGGGACCAGCCGGGGGAAAAACTGTTTTTT	CASSGDQPGEKLFF
.	TRBV2	TRBJ1-5	few	TGTGCCAGCAGTCGGGACCGTAGCAATCAGCCCCAGCATTTT	CASSRDRSNQPQHF
.	TRBV6-1	TRBJ1-1	.	TGTGCCAGCAGTGCAGGGAGAGGCACTGAAGCTTTCTTT	CASSAGRGTEAFF
.	TRBV5-1	TRBJ1-1	.	TGCGCCAGCAGTTTAGACAGGTTGAACACTGAAGCTTTCTTT	CASSLDRLNTEAFF
.	TRBV7-9	TRBJ2-7	few	TGTGCCAGCAGCTTTGAAGCCTTCGGCTACGAGCAGTACTTC	CASSFEAFGYEQYF
.	TRBV29-1	TRBJ1-2	.	TGCAGCATTACCGGGACAACGATCTATGGCTACACCTTC	CSITGTTIYGYTF
TRBD1	TRBV14	TRBJ2-7	.	TGTGCCAGCAGCCGCGCCTTGGGACAGGCCTACGAGCAGTACTTC	CASSRALGQAYEQYF
.	TRBV10-3	TRBJ2-2	.	TGTGCCATCAGCTCCCAGGAAACCGGGGAGCTGTTTTTT	CAISSQETGELFF
.	TRBV27	TRBJ2-5	.	TGTGCCAGCAGAGAGCTCGGGACACCGGCGCAGACCCAGTACTTC	CASRELGTPAQTQYF
.	TRBV15	TRBJ2-5	.	TGTGCCACCAGCAGAGATAGGGCGACCCAGTACTTC	CATSRDRATQYF
.	TRBV6-5	TRBJ2-4	.	TGTGCCAGCAGTTACGGGACTGACCCCAAAAACATTCAGTACTTC	CASSYGTDPKNIQYF
TRBD1	TRBV11-1	TRBJ1-1	.	TGTGCCAGCAGCTGGGGGGGGACAGGAGGAATGAACACTGAAGCTTTCTTT	CASSWGGTGGMNTEAFF
.	TRBV6-5	TRBJ2-7	.	TGTGCCAGCAGTAGACACAGGAGCGAGCAGTACTTC	CASSRHRSEQYF
.	TRBV7-3	TRBJ2-3	.	TGTGCCAGCAGCTTGATAGCTAGCACAGATACGCAGTATTTT	CASSLIASTDTQYF
.	TRBV30	TRBJ1-4	.	TGTGCCTGGAGGCAGGGGTTCGGGGGTGAAAAACTGTTTTTT	CAWRQGFGGEKLFF
TRBD1	TRBV4-1	TRBJ2-5	.	TGCGCCAGCAGCCAAGTTCCCAGGGGGCCACCAATCCAAGAGACCCAGTACTTC	CASSQVPRGPPIQETQYF
.	TRBV7-8	TRBJ2-1	.	TGTGCCAGCAGCCCTAGGGGGCTAGCGGACTACAATGAGCAGTTCTTC	CASSPRGLADYNEQFF
TRBD1	TRBV5-1	TRBJ1-1	.	TGCGCCAGCAGCTCCGGACAGGGGGCTTGGACTGAAGCTTTCTTT	CASSSGQGAWTEAFF
.	TRBV28	TRBJ2-1	.	TGTGCCAGCACGTACAGCAATGAGCAGTTCTTC	CASTYSNEQFF
TRBD2	TRBV11-2	TRBJ2-5	.	TGTGCCAGCACCTTCGCTAGCGGGGGGGCTGAGACCCAGTACTTC	CASTFASGGAETQYF
TRBD1	TRBV5-1	TRBJ1-2	.	TGCGCCAGCAGCTTGGACAGGGGCGGGTTTGGCTACACCTTC	CASSLDRGGFGYTF
TRBD1	TRBV5-1	TRBJ2-7	.	TGCGCCAGCAGAACTGGACAGGGGAACTACGAGCAGTACTTC	CASRTGQGNYEQYF
.	TRBV5-1	TRBJ2-1	once	TGCGCCAGCAGCCATCAAGGCGCCAGCAATGAGCAGTTCTTC	CASSHQGASNEQFF
TRBD1	TRBV18	TRBJ2-5	.	TGTGCCAGCTCACCCCAGGGGGCTCAAGAGACCCAGTACTTC	CASSPQGAQETQYF
TRBD2	TRBV18	TRBJ2-7	.	TGTGCCAGCTCTGCCGTGGCGGGAGAATACCACGAGCAGTACTTC	CASSAVAGEYHEQYF
TRBD1	TRBV6-1	TRBJ2-3	.	TGTGCCAGCAGTGAGCTACAGGGGGCCGGCACAGATACGCAGTATTTT	CASSELQGAGTDTQYF
.	TRBV6-5	TRBJ1-1	.	TGTGCCAGCAGTTACGGCCCTCAAGCTTTCTTT	CASSYGPQAFF
TRBD2	TRBV7-8	TRBJ2-3	.	TGTGCCAGCAGCCGCGGGAGTTCGGGAGATACGCAGTATTTT	CASSRGSSGDTQYF
TRBD1	TRBV29-1	TRBJ2-7	.	TGCAGCGTTGATGGGGGGACAGGGAGAGGCGAGCAGTACTTC	CSVDGGTGRGEQYF
TRBD1	TRBV7-9	TRBJ1-4	.	TGTGCCAGCAGCTTATATATCGACAGGGAGTACGAAAAACTGTTTTTT	CASSLYIDREYEKLFF
.	TRBV28	TRBJ1-1	.	TGTGCCAGCAGTTCAGGCCGGGGGACTGAAGCTTTCTTT	CASSSGRGTEAFF
TRBD1	TRBV6-5	TRBJ2-2	once	TGTGCCAGCAGTTACCCGACAGGGAGAAACACCGGGGAGCTGTTTTTT	CASSYPTGRNTGELFF
TRBD1	TRBV7-2	TRBJ1-2	.	TGTGCCAGCAGCCCGCGACAGGGGTTCTATGGCTACACCTTC	CASSPRQGFYGYTF
.	TRBV19	TRBJ1-5	.	TGTGCCAGTAGTATAGGCGGGAATCAGCCCCAGCATTTT	CASSIGGNQPQHF
.	TRBV5-4	TRBJ1-1	.	TGTGCCAGCAGCCCACAGGGCCCTATGAACACTGAAGCTTTCTTT	CASSPQGPMNTEAFF
.	TRBV4-1	TRBJ2-1	.	TGCGCCAGCTCCAGGGTCGGCGGGTGGGAGCAGTTCTTC	CASSRVGGWEQFF
TRBD1	TRBV9	TRBJ2-5	.	TGTGCCAGCAGCGCTAGTCCGGGACAGTGGGAGACCCAGTACTTC	CASSASPGQWETQYF
.	TRBV9	TRBJ1-1	.	TGTGCCAGCAGCGTAGTCGGGTTGGGCACTGAAGCTTTCTTT	CASSVVGLGTEAFF
.	TRBV19	TRBJ1-1	.	TGTGCCAGTAGTATAATAGGTGGCACTGAAGCTTTCTTT	CASSIIGGTEAFF
.	TRBV2	TRBJ1-3	.	TGTGCCAGCAGTGTGACAGAGAGCTCTGGAAACACCATATATTTT	CASSVTESSGNTIYF
.	TRBV18	TRBJ1-4	.	TGTGCCAGCTCACCACTGGGTACTAATGAAAAACTGTTTTTT	CASSPLGTNEKLFF
.	TRBV19	TRBJ1-1	.	TGTGCCAGTAGTATAGAGTTGAACACTGAAGCTTTCTTT	CASSIELNTEAFF
TRBD2	TRBV4-1	TRBJ2-5	.	TGCGCCAGCAGCCAAGCCTCGGAGCGGGGGGCCCGAGGGACCCAGTACTTC	CASSQASERGARGTQYF
TRBD1	TRBV10-3	TRBJ1-1	once	TGTGCCATTTCGCGGGGACAGGGCACTGAAGCTTTCTTT	CAISRGQGTEAFF
.	TRBV5-4	TRBJ1-1	.	TGTGCCAGCAGCCCTGACAGGCGAGGGTTTGAAGCTTTCTTT	CASSPDRRGFEAFF
.	TRBV6-1	TRBJ1-5	.	TGTGCCAGCAGTGACTTAAAGATACGGACTAACAATCAGCCCCAGCATTTT	CASSDLKIRTNNQPQHF
.	TRBV30	TRBJ1-2	.	TGTGCCTGGAGTCCCCGAACTGACTATGGCTACACCTTC	CAWSPRTDYGYTF
.	TRBV6-6	TRBJ2-7	.	TGTGCCAGCACCGAGTCCTCTGGGAACGAGCAGTACTTC	CASTESSGNEQYF